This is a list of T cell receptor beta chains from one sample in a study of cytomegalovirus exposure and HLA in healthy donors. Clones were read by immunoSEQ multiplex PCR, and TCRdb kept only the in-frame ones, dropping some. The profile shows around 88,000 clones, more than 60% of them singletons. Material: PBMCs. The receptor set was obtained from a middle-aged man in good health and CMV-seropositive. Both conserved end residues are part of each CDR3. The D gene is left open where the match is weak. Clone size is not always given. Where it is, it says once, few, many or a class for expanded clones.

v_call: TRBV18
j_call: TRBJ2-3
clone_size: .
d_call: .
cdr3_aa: CASSPQRSTDTQYF
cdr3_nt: TGTGCCAGCTCACCACAGCGTAGCACAGATACGCAGTATTTT

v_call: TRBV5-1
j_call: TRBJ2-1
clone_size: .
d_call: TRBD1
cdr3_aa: CASSLGGTGVINEQFF
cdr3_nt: TGCGCCAGCAGCTTGGGGGGGACAGGGGTGATCAATGAGCAGTTCTTC

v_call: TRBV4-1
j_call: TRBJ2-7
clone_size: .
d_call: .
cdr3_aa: CASSLGAASYEQYF
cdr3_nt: TGCGCCAGCAGCCTAGGAGCGGCCTCCTACGAGCAGTACTTC

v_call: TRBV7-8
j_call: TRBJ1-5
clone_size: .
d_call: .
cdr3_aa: CASSVDWGGPQHF
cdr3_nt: TGTGCCAGCAGCGTCGATTGGGGAGGGCCCCAGCATTTT

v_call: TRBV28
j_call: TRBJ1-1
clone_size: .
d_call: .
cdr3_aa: CASTSPKGGGTEAFF
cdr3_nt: TGTGCCAGCACCTCCCCGAAAGGGGGAGGGACTGAAGCTTTCTTT

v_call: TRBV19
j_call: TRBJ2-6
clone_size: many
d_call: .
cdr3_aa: CASSPTVSGANVLTF
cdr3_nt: TGTGCCAGTAGCCCGACAGTATCTGGGGCCAACGTCCTGACTTTC

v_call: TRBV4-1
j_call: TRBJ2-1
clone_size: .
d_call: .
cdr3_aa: CASSQGSAGAWDEQFF
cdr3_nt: TGCGCCAGCAGCCAAGGAAGTGCGGGGGCCTGGGATGAGCAGTTCTTC

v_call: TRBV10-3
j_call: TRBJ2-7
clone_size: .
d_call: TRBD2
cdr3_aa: CAISGGGTSGGVGYEQYF
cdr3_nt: TGTGCCATCAGTGGGGGGGGGACTAGCGGGGGAGTAGGCTACGAGCAGTACTTC

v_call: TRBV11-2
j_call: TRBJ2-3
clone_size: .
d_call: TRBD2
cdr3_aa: CASSSTVAGDSTDTQYF
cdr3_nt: TGTGCCAGCAGCTCGACGGTGGCGGGAGACAGCACAGATACGCAGTATTTT

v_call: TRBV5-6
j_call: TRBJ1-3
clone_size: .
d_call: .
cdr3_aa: CASSLAGRPFSGNTIYF
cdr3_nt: TGTGCCAGCAGCTTGGCGGGGAGACCATTCTCTGGAAACACCATATATTTT

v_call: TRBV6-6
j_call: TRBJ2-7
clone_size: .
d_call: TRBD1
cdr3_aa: CASSYPEGQGHEQYF
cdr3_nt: TGTGCCAGCAGTTACCCCGAGGGACAGGGCCACGAGCAGTACTTC

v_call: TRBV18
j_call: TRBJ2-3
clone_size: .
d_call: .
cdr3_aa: CASSRGPDTQYF
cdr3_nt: TGTGCCAGCTCCAGGGGCCCAGATACGCAGTATTTT

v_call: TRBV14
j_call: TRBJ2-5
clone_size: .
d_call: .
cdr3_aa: CASSQGQVQETQYF
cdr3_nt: TGTGCCAGCAGCCAAGGACAGGTCCAAGAGACCCAGTACTTC

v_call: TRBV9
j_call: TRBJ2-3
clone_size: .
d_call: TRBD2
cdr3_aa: CASSSSGGTDTQYF
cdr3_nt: TGTGCCAGCAGCTCGAGCGGGGGCACAGATACGCAGTATTTT

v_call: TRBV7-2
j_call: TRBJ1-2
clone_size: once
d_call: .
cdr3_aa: CASSRNGLNYGYTF
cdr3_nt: TGTGCCAGCAGCCGAAACGGACTTAACTATGGCTACACCTTC

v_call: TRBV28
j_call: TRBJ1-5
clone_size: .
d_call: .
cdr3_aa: CASSLEGDYNQPQHF
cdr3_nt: TGTGCCAGCAGTTTAGAAGGGGACTACAATCAGCCCCAGCATTTT

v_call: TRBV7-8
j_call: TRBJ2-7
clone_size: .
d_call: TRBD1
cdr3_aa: CASSYSGTGQREQYF
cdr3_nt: TGTGCCAGCAGCTACAGTGGGACAGGGCAGCGCGAGCAGTACTTC

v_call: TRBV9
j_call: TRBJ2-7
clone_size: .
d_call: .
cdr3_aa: CASSVRETSYTYEQYF
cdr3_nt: TGTGCCAGCAGCGTCCGCGAAACTTCTTATACCTACGAGCAGTACTTC

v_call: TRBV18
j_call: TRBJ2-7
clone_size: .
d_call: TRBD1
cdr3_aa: CASSPGGQSTYEQYF
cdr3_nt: TGTGCCAGCTCACCAGGGGGACAGAGCACCTACGAGCAGTACTTC

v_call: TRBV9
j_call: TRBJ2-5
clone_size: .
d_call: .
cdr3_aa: CASSVDEVIQETQYF
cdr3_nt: TGTGCCAGCAGCGTAGACGAGGTAATCCAAGAGACCCAGTACTTC

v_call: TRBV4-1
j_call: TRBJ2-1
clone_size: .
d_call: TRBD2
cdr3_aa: CASRKGLGGGYNEQFF
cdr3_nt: TGCGCCAGCAGAAAAGGGTTGGGCGGGGGCTACAATGAGCAGTTCTTC

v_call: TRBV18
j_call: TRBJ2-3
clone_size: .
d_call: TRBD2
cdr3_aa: CASSLKSGGPTDTQYF
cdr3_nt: TGTGCCAGCTCACTTAAGAGCGGGGGACCCACAGATACGCAGTATTTT

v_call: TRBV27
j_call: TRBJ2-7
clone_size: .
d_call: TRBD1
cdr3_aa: CASSLDRGRTYEQYF
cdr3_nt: TGTGCCAGCAGTTTAGACAGGGGGCGCACTTACGAGCAGTACTTC

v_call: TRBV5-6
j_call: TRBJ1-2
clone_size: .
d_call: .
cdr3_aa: CASAVEGGLGYTF
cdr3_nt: TGTGCCAGCGCCGTTGAAGGGGGTCTTGGCTACACCTTC

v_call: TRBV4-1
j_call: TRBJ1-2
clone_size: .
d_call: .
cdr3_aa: CASSQDWGGNYGYPF
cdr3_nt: TGCGCCAGCAGCCAAGACTGGGGGGGAAACTATGGCTACCCCTTC

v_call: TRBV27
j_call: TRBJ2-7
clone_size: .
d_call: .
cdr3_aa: CASSSHYEQYF
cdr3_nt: TGTGCCAGCAGTTCCCACTACGAGCAGTACTTC

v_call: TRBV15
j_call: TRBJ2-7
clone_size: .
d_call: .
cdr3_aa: CATSRGASGEQYF
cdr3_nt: TGTGCCACCAGCAGAGGGGCATCAGGCGAGCAGTACTTC

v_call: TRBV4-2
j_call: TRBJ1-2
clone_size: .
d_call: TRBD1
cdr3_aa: CASSPRTDRGSAGYTF
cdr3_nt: TGTGCCAGCAGCCCGCGGACGGACAGGGGAAGTGCTGGCTACACCTTC

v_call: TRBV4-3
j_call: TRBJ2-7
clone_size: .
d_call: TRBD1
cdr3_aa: CASSVRQGVYEQYF
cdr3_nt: TGCGCCAGCAGCGTACGACAGGGGGTATACGAGCAGTACTTC

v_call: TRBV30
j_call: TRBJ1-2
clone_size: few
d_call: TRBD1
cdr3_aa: CAWSVHQGGYGYPF
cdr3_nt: TGTGCCTGGAGTGTACACCAGGGGGGATATGGCTACCCCTTC

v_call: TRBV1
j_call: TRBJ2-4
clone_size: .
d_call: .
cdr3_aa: CTSSPREGQANIQYF
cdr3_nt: TGCACCAGCAGCCCAAGAGAGGGACAGGCAAACATTCAGTACTTC

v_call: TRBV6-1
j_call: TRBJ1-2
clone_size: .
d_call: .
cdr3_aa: CASSEGERGRSKEGYPF
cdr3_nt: TGTGCCAGCAGTGAAGGAGAAAGGGGACGTTCGAAGGAGGGCTACCCCTTC

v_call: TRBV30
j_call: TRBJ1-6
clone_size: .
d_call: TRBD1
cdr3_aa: CAWRDRGEPPPHF
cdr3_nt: TGTGCCTGGAGGGACAGGGGCGAGCCACCCCCCCACTTT

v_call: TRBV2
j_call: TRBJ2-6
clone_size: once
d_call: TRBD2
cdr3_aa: CASRGESGANVLTF
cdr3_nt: TGTGCCAGCCGGGGGGAGTCTGGGGCCAACGTCCTGACTTTC

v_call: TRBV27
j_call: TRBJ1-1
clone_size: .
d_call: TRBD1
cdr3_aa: CASSGTGGFSAFF
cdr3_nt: TGTGCCAGCAGTGGTACAGGGGGGTTTTCAGCTTTCTTT

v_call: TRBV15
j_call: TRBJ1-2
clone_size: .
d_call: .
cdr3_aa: CATSRDITENYGYTF
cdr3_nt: TGTGCCACCAGCAGAGATATCACAGAAAACTATGGCTACACCTTC

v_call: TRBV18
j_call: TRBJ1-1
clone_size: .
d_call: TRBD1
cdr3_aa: CASSPIHGQGGTEAFF
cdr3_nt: TGTGCCAGCTCACCGATCCATGGACAGGGAGGCACTGAAGCTTTCTTT

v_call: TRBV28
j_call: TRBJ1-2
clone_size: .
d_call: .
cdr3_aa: CASSYNGYGYTF
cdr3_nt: TGTGCCAGCAGTTATAACGGTTATGGCTACACCTTC

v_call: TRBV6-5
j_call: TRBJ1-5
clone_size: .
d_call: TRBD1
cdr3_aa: CASSSRQGANQPQHF
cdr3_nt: TGTGCCAGCAGTTCAAGACAGGGGGCTAATCAGCCCCAGCATTTT

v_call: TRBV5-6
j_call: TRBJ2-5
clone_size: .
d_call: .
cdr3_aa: CASSRQETQYF
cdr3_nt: TGTGCCAGCAGCCGCCAAGAGACCCAGTACTTC

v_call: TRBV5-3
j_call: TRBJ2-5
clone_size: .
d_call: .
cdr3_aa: CARSCVKTSRETQYF
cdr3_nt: TGTGCCAGAAGCTGCGTAAAAACTAGCCGGGAGACCCAGTACTTC

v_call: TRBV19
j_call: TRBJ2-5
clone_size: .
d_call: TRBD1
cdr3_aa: CASSIGGQGFETQYF
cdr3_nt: TGTGCCAGTAGTATAGGAGGACAGGGGTTTGAGACCCAGTACTTC

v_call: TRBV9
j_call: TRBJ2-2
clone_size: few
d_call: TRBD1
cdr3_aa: CASSVASGGPDGELFF
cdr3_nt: TGTGCCAGCAGCGTAGCGTCAGGGGGCCCTGACGGGGAGCTGTTTTTT

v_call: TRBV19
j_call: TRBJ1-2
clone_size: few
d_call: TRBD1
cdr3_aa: CASREQGALRGYTF
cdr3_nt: TGTGCCAGTAGGGAACAGGGGGCGCTTCGTGGCTACACCTTC

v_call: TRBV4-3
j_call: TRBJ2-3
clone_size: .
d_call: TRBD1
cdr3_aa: CASSLRQGADTQYF
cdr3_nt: TGCGCCAGCAGCCTTCGACAGGGTGCGGATACGCAGTATTTT

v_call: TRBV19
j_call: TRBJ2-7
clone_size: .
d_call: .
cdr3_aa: CASSMDGDYEQYF
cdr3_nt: TGTGCCAGTAGTATGGACGGGGACTACGAGCAGTACTTC

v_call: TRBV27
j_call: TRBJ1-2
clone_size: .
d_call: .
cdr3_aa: CASSLSVEGYGYTF
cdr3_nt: TGTGCCAGCAGTTTATCGGTGGAGGGCTATGGCTACACCTTC

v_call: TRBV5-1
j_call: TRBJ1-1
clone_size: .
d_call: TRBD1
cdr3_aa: CASSADPGQGTEAFF
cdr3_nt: TGCGCCAGCAGCGCCGACCCGGGACAGGGCACTGAAGCTTTCTTT

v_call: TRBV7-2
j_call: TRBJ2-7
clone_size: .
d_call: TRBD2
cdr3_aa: CASSRSGGGSYEQYF
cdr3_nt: TGTGCCAGCAGCCGCTCGGGCGGGGGCTCCTACGAGCAGTACTTC

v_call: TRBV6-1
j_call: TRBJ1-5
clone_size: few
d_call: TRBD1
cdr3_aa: CASSEGRTGTHQPQHF
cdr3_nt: TGTGCCAGCAGTGAAGGACGGACAGGGACTCATCAGCCCCAGCATTTT

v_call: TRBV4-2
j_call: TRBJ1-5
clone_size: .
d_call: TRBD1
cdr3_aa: CASSQEQGVYQPQHF
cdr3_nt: TGTGCCAGCAGCCAAGAACAGGGGGTCTATCAGCCCCAGCATTTT

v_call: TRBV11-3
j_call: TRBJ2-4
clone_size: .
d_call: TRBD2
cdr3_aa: CASSLDSGTNIQYF
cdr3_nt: TGTGCCAGCAGCTTAGATAGCGGGACAAACATTCAGTACTTC